The next 26 T cell receptor beta chains were all read from a single sample in a study of CXCR3-negative and CXCR3-positive naive CD8 T cells. Libraries were UMI-labeled 5' RACE TRB cDNA. TCRdb re-called the 5' RACE reads and shows each CDR3 protein once, DNA omitted. Its table records about 58,000 distinct CDR3 sequences. Sequences were obtained from naive CXCR3- CD8+ T cells from blood. Subset specified: CD45RO-CCR7+CD27+CD95- naive CD8+ T cells lacking CXCR3 (TNR3-). The receptors were gathered from a human donor in good health. Some clones in this sample may be carry-over from other donors' samples.

The chain recombines TRBV6-2 or TRBV6-3 with TRBJ2-7. CDR3 length: 12 residues. Germline CDR1 reads MNHEY; CDR2 reads SVGEGT. CDR3 region: CASRDGSYEQYF.

The chain combines TRBV7-6 with TRBJ2-5; TCRdb selects TRBD2, and the lack of DNA leaves this call unchecked. This CDR3 is built from 15 residues. Germline V CDR1 and CDR2: SGHVS, FNYEAQ. The CDR3 loop is CASSLPSGAQETQYF.

The chain has TRBV5-6 and TRBJ2-5; with no DNA, the TCRdb D assignment of TRBD1 cannot be verified. Germline CDR1 reads SGHDT; CDR2 reads YYEEEE. CDR3 size: 15 residues. CDR3 amino acids: CASSLAAGAQETQYF.

The J gene is TRBJ2-2, the V gene TRBV29-1; there is no DNA to check the TCRdb D call of TRBD1. The germline gives CDR1 SQVTM, CDR2 ANQGSEA. This CDR3 region has 15 residues. The CDR3 protein is CSVEEGQQNTGELFF.

The chain links TRBV7-2 to TRBJ2-7; with no DNA, the TCRdb D assignment of TRBD2 cannot be verified. The germline V gene has CDR1 SGHTA and CDR2 FQGNSA. CDR3 length: 15 residues. CDR3 sequence reads: CASSTSGLPTYEQYF.

This chain connects TRBV4-3 to TRBJ1-4. Germline CDR1 is LGHNA and CDR2 is YSLEER. CDR3 length: 18 amino acids. The CDR3 protein is CASSQYVLSVRTNEKLFF.

The CDR3 reads CASSQDTRATEAFF. This sequence joins TRBV4-3 and TRBJ1-1. The CDR3 spans 14 residues. Germline V gives CDR1 LGHNA, CDR2 YSLEER.

The chain is built from TRBV7-2 and TRBJ2-1. Germline assignment: CDR1 SGHTA and CDR2 FQGNSA. The CDR3 runs to 14 residues. CDR3 loop: CASNPGTPYNEQFF.

The chain joins TRBV7-9 to TRBJ1-2; the TRBD1 assignment by TCRdb is unverifiable without DNA. Germline CDR1 SEHNR, CDR2 FQNEAQ (reference sequence). The CDR3 is 14 amino acids. The chain's CDR3 is CASSLGDKNYGYTF.

The rearrangement joins TRBV29-1 to TRBJ2-2; TCRdb gives TRBD2 as the D gene, but with no DNA this cannot be confirmed. This CDR3 comprises 13 residues. CDR1 SQVTM and CDR2 ANQGSEA come from the germline V gene. The CDR3 is CSVVGEGTGELFF.

The V gene is TRBV6-2 or TRBV6-3, the J gene TRBJ1-1. Germline-derived CDR1 and CDR2 are MNHEY and SVGEGT. This CDR3 region has 12 residues. CDR3 amino acids: CASSYWTREAFF.

CDR3 amino acids: CASSSPTTGGHNEQFF. V gene TRBV11-3 combines with J gene TRBJ2-1; TCRdb lists TRBD1, though no DNA is available to test this call. Per the germline V gene, CDR1 is SGHNT and CDR2 is YENEEA. The length of the CDR3 is 16 residues.

The gene calls are TRBV28 and TRBJ2-5; there is no DNA to check the TCRdb D call of TRBD2. The CDR3 is made up of 13 amino acids. Germline-derived CDR1 and CDR2 are MDHEN and SYDVKM. CDR3 residues: CASSSQPSNPQYF.

The chain links TRBV7-8 to TRBJ2-3; the TCRdb D gene call, TRBD2, has no DNA to confirm it. This CDR3 comprises 14 residues. CDR1 is SGHVS, CDR2 FQNEAQ, per germline. The CDR3 region is CASSIGLFTDTQYF.

The chain carries TRBV4-1 and TRBJ2-2. CDR1 MGHRA and CDR2 YSYEKL come from the germline V gene. This CDR3 comprises 16 residues. CDR3 protein: CASSQARKENTGELFF.

This chain connects TRBV11-2 to TRBJ2-7. The CDR3 is 14 amino acids. CDR1 is SGHAT and CDR2 is FQNNGV in the germline V gene. The chain's CDR3 is CASSLESGDYEQYF.

The chain employs TRBV5-6 and TRBJ2-2; TCRdb calls TRBD1, which cannot be checked without DNA. The CDR3 sequence is 16 residues long. Germline CDR1 is SGHDT and CDR2 is YYEEEE. The CDR3 sequence: CASSLVARVTTGELFF. Full variable domain (rest looked up from reference TRBV5-6 and TRBJ2-2): DAGVTQSPTHLIKTRGQQVTLRCSPKSGHDTVSWYQQALGQGPQFIFQYYEEEERQRGNFPDRFSGHQFPNYSSELNVNALLLGDSALYLCASSLVARVTTGELFFGEGSRLTVL.

CDR3 amino acids: CASSPTGGTYNEQFF. The V gene is TRBV27, the J gene TRBJ2-1; TCRdb selects TRBD1, and the lack of DNA leaves this call unchecked. Germline values: CDR1 MNHEY, CDR2 SMNVEV (reference sequence). CDR3 length: 15 amino acids.

The V and J genes are TRBV7-3 and TRBJ2-5; the D call of TRBD2 rests on TCRdb alone, since no DNA is present to check it. CDR3 length: 15 amino acids. Germline CDR1 SGHTA, CDR2 FQGTGA. CDR3 amino acids: CASSSLGGRGETQYF.

The chain combines TRBV19 with TRBJ2-1; there is no DNA to check the TCRdb D call of TRBD1. The CDR3 covers 12 residues. The germline V gene has CDR1 LNHDA and CDR2 SQIVND (reference sequence). CDR3 loop: CASSPQGDEQFF.

The V call is TRBV20-1, the J call TRBJ2-1; TCRdb gives TRBD2 as the D gene, but with no DNA this cannot be confirmed. The germline V gene encodes CDR1 DFQATT and CDR2 SNEGSKA (reference sequence). The CDR3 runs to 11 residues. The CDR3 sequence: CSAWTSYEQFF.

The chain links TRBV5-1 to TRBJ2-1; TCRdb reports TRBD2, a call that lacks DNA to check it against. The CDR3 covers 16 residues. Germline CDR1 SGHRS, CDR2 YFSETQ. The CDR3 loop is CASSEGLAEAYNEQFF. Full variable domain (outside the CDR3, taken from reference TRBV5-1 and TRBJ2-1): KAGVTQTPRYLIKTRGQQVTLSCSPISGHRSVSWYQQTPGQGLQFLFEYFSETQRNKGNFPGRFSGRQFSNSRSEMNVSTLELGDSALYLCASSEGLAEAYNEQFFGPGTRLTVL.

The gene calls are TRBV3-1 and TRBJ2-1; TCRdb names TRBD1, which stays unverified in the absence of DNA. CDR3 length: 13 amino acids. Germline CDR1 reads LGHDT; CDR2 reads YNNKEL (reference sequence). CDR3 loop: CAHPGQSVHEQFF.

Its frequency marks this clonotype as medium-sized. The gene calls are TRBV11-3 and TRBJ2-1. The CDR3 is 16 residues long. The germline V gene has CDR1 SGHNT and CDR2 YENEEA. CDR3: CASSPKVTPLYNEQFF. Drawing the rest from reference TRBV11-3 and TRBJ2-1, the complete variable domain is EAGVVQSPRYKIIEKKQPVAFWCNPISGHNTLYWYLQNLGQGPELLIRYENEEAVDDSQLPKDRFSAERLKGVDSTLKIQPAELGDSAVYLCASSPKVTPLYNEQFFGPGTRLTVL.

The CDR3 sequence: CASNRQGSDNEQFF. The rearrangement uses TRBV7-9 and TRBJ2-1; the TRBD1 assignment by TCRdb is unverifiable without DNA. Germline CDR1 SEHNR, CDR2 FQNEAQ (reference sequence). The CDR3 length is 14 residues.

The rearrangement joins TRBV29-1 to TRBJ1-2. The CDR3 contains 12 residues. Germline CDR1 and CDR2: SQVTM and ANQGSEA. This CDR3 reads CSGQASDYGYTF.